The rows below give T cell receptor beta chains drawn from one sample of a study of T cells in Graves' hyperthyroidism and ophthalmopathy. TCRdb reanalysed the multiplex PCR reads using MiXCR and keeps one entry per CDR3 protein. The profile shows some 350,000 distinct CDR3 sequences, 15% to 17% of them singletons. Source material: blood. These receptors were taken from a woman under 30 with Graves' hyperthyroidism that later progressed to Graves' ophthalmopathy. CDR3s include the opening cysteine and the closing phenylalanine or tryptophan. D genes are given only for firm matches. For some rows the clone size is stated as once, few or many, or as a class when expanded; others skip it.

clone size	V gene	D gene	J gene	CDR3 protein	CDR3 DNA
few	TRBV18	.	TRBJ2-2	CASSPPGNTGELFF	TGTGCCAGCTCACCACCAGGCAACACCGGGGAGCTGTTTTTT
.	TRBV6-2/TRBV6-3	TRBD2	TRBJ2-7	CASSSVAGTIYNEQYF	TGTGCCAGCAGTTCTGTAGCGGGAACAATCTACAATGAGCAGTACTTC
.	TRBV4-1	TRBD1	TRBJ2-1	CASSQVGTGHNEQFF	TGCGCCAGCAGCCAAGTAGGGACAGGGCACAATGAGCAGTTCTTC
.	TRBV10-3	.	TRBJ2-1	CAILRITGEYNEQFF	TGTGCCATCCTGAGAATTACGGGCGAATACAATGAGCAGTTCTTC
many	TRBV27	.	TRBJ2-1	CASSRYNEQFF	TGTGCCAGCAGTCGCTACAATGAGCAGTTCTTC
few	TRBV3-1	.	TRBJ2-1	CASSQDPRDEQFF	TGTGCCAGCAGCCAAGATCCCCGGGATGAGCAGTTCTTC
.	TRBV9	TRBD1	TRBJ2-5	CASSVSGTGETQYF	TGTGCCAGCAGCGTGTCTGGGACAGGGGAGACCCAGTACTTC
many	TRBV2	TRBD2	TRBJ2-1	CASSEPTSGRAVSSYNEQFF	TGTGCCAGCAGTGAACCGACTAGCGGGAGGGCCGTGAGCTCCTACAATGAGCAGTTCTTC
few	TRBV19	.	TRBJ1-1	CASTRRDNLPMNTEAFF	TGTGCCAGTACCCGCCGGGACAATCTCCCGATGAACACTGAAGCTTTCTTT
few	TRBV4-1	.	TRBJ2-1	CASSQDQYDYQRFF	TGCGCCAGCAGCCAAGATCAGTACGACTACCAACGGTTCTTC
many	TRBV28	TRBD2	TRBJ2-1	CASSSAGTSVTNEQFF	TGTGCCAGCAGTTCGGCCGGGACTAGCGTGACCAATGAGCAGTTCTTC
many	TRBV28	.	TRBJ1-2	CASSSTVNYGYTF	TGTGCCAGCAGTTCGACAGTTAACTATGGCTACACCTTC
.	TRBV27	.	TRBJ1-2	CASTGRWGYGYTF	TGTGCCAGCACCGGCAGGTGGGGTTATGGCTACACCTTC
many	TRBV2	TRBD2	TRBJ2-7	CASSEIWGASGNPYEQYF	TGTGCCAGCAGTGAAATTTGGGGCGCTAGCGGCAACCCTTACGAGCAGTACTTC
.	TRBV19	TRBD2	TRBJ2-5	CASGTSGKVWQETQYF	TGTGCCAGTGGGACTAGCGGGAAAGTCTGGCAAGAGACCCAGTACTTC
many	TRBV20-1	.	TRBJ1-1	CSARDSRLMNTEAFF	TGCAGTGCTAGAGATTCCCGGCTAATGAACACTGAAGCTTTCTTT
few	TRBV27	.	TRBJ1-4	CASSLGGGGEKLFF	TGTGCCAGCAGTTTAGGTGGGGGGGGTGAAAAACTGTTTTTT